This T cell receptor beta chain was documented in a study of spatial heterogeneity in lung cancer. Study findings and constraints: Counts for ubiquitous and regional expanded TCRs went along with ubiquitous and regional nonsynonymous mutations, respectively. Mutation counts in tumors were tracked by counts of expanded intratumoral alpha and beta TCRs.

Time point denoted: sample taken at primary tumor resection. Untreated early-stage non-small cell lung cancer patients, 70 to 85 in total, were the donors. Unsorted tumor, nontumor lung tissue or cryopreserved PBMC supplied the whole RNA. One entry per CDR3 protein, called by TCRdb with MiXCR from the 5' RACE reads. The sample holds 15,000 to 20,000 distinct CDR3 sequences, 6.2% seen once. This clonotype was seen many times. Its antigen is as yet unknown. V was trimmed by 3 bases and J by 5 bases, leaving 10 bases between them. This CDR3 has 13 residues. Germline V gene sequence: CDR1 MDHEN, CDR2 SYDVKM.

The chain has TRBV28 and TRBJ1-1; tentatively, D is TRBD1 (5 bases). The source material was lung tumor tissue, sampled at surgery. This sequence originates from a male donor with early-stage non-small cell lung cancer. The DNA for the CDR3 is TGTGCCAGCAGTTTCTTAGGGGTAACTGAAGCTTTCTTT. This codes for CASSFLGVTEAFF.